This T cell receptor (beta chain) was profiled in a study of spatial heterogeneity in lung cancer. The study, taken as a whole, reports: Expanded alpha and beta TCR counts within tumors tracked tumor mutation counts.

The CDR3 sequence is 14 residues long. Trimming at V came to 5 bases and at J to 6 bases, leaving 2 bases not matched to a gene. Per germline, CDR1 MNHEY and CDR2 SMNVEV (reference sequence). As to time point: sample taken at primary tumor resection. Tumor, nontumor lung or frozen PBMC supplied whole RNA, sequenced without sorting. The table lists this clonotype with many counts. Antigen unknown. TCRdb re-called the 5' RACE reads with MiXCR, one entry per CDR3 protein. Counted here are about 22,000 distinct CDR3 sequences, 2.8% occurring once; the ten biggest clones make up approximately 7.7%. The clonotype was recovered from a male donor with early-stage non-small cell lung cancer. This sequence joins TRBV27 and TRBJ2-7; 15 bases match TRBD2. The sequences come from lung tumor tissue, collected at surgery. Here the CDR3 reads CASSRGLAGGEQYF. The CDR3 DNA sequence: TGTGCCAGCAGTCGGGGACTAGCGGGAGGCGAGCAGTACTTC.